The 4 T cell receptor beta chains below were found in one sample sequenced in a study of glioma-infiltrating T cells. Using RNA template, CDR3s of TCR alpha and beta were amplified with iRepertoire arm-PCR. TCRdb passed the multiplex PCR reads through MiXCR, listing each CDR3 protein once. The profile covers about 140,000 distinct CDR3 sequences, with roughly two fifths appearing a single time and roughly a fifth taken by the ten largest. Sequenced input: glioma tissue, nonneoplastic brain tissue, or PBMCs (not recorded which). The receptors stem from a human donor with low-grade glioma or glioblastoma, undergoing nonglioma brain surgery, or in good health (not recorded which).

V gene TRBV24-1 combines with J gene TRBJ2-3; no reliable D call. Trimming removed 6 bases from V and 5 bases from J, with 14 bases in between. CDR1 is KGHDR, CDR2 SFDVKD, per germline. The CDR3 consists of 14 residues. CDR3 nucleotide sequence: TGTGCCACCAGTCCCTCGACTGCCGGAGATACGCAGTATTTT. Its protein is CATSPSTAGDTQYF.

The V call is TRBV28, the J call TRBJ1-2; 7 nucleotides agree with TRBD1. The CDR3 sequence is 11 residues long. Per the germline V gene, CDR1 is MDHEN and CDR2 is SYDVKM. The ends lost 11 bases at V and 5 bases at J; junction bases unmatched: 5. The CDR3 here is CAVRGGYGYTF. In DNA, the CDR3 is TGTGCCGTCAGGGGGGGGTATGGCTACACCTTC.

V and J are TRBV6-2 or TRBV6-3 and TRBJ1-2, with D uncertain. V dropped 5 bases and J dropped 3 bases, with 7 bases sitting between them. The CDR3 consists of 12 residues. Per germline, CDR1 MNHEY and CDR2 SVGEGT. CDR3 DNA: TGTGCCAGCAGTGGAGTCGACTATGGCTACACCTTC. This codes for CASSGVDYGYTF.

This clonotype was picked up a small number of times. The chain uses TRBV6-6 and TRBJ2-1, with D maybe TRBD1 (6 bases). Germline V CDR1 and CDR2: MNHNY, SVGAGI (reference sequence). The CDR3 runs to 16 residues. V lost 5 bases and J lost 2, with 16 bases in between. CDR3 sequence: CASSHDDRFAYNEQFF. The DNA for the CDR3 is TGTGCCAGCAGTCACGATGACAGGTTCGCCTACAATGAGCAGTTCTTC.